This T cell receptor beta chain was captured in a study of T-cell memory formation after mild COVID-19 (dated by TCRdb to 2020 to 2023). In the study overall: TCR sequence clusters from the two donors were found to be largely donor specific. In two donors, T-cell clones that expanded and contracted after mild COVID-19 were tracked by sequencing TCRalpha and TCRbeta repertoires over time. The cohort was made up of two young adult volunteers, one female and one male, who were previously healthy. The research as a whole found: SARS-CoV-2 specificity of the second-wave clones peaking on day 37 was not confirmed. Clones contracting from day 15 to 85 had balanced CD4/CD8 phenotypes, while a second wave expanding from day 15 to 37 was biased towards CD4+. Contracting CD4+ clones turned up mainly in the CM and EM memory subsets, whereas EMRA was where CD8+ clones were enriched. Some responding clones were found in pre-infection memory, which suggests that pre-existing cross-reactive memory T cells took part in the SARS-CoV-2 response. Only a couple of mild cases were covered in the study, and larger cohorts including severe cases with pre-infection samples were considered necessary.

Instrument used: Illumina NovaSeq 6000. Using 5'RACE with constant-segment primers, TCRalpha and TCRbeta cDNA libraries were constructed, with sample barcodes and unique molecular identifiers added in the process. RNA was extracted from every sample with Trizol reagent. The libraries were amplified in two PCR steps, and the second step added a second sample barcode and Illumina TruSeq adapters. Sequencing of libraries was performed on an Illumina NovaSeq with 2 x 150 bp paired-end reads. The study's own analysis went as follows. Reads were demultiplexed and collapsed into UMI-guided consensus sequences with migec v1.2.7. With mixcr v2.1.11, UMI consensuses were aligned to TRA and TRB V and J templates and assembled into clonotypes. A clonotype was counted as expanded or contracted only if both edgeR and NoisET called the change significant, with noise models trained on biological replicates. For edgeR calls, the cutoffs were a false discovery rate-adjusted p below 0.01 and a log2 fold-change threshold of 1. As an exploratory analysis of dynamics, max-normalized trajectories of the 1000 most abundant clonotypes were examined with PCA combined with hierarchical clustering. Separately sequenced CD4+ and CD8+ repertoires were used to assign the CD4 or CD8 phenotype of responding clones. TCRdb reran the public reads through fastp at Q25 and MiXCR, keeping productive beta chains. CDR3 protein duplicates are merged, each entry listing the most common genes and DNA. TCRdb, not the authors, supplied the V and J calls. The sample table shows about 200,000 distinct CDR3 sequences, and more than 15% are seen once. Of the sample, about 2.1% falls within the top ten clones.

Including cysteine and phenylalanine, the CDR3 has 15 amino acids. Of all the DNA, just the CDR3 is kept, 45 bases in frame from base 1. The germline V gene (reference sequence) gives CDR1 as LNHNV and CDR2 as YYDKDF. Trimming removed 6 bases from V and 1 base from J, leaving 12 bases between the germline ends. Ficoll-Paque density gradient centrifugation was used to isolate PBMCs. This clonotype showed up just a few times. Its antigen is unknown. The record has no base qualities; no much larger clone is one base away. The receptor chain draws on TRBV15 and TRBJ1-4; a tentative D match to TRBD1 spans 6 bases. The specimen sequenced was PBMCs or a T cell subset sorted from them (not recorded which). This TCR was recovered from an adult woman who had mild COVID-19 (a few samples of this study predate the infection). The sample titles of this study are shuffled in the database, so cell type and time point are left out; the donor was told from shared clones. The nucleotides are TGTGCCACCAGTACTGCAGGGGTAACTAATGAAAAACTGTTTTTT. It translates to CATSTAGVTNEKLFF.